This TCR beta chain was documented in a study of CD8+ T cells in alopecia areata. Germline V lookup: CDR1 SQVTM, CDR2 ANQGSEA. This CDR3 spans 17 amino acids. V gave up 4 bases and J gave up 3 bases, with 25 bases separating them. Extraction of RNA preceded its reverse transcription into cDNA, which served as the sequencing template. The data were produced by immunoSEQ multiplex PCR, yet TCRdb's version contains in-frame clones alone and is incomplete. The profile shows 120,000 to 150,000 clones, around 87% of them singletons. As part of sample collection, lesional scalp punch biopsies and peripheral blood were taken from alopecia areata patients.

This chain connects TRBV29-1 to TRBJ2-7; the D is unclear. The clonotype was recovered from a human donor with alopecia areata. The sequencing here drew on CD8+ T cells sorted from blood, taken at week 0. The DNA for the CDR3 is TGCAGCGTTGGGGTAGGGTCGCCCGAAATAGGCTACTACGAGCAGTACTTC. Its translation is CSVGVGSPEIGYYEQYF.